This TCR beta chain is drawn from a study of T cell changes during pregnancy in multiple sclerosis. Only one count was recorded for this clone. The V gene lost 0 bases and the J gene lost 3 bases, with 8 bases spanning the gap. The CDR3 totals 15 residues. The germline gives CDR1 LNHNV, CDR2 YYDKDF (reference sequence). Clones were read by immunoSEQ multiplex PCR, and TCRdb kept only the in-frame ones, dropping some. The sample consists of around 80,000 clones, 94% of them appearing once. This TCR was sampled from a female donor in good health, enrolled as a control in a pregnancy study. The specimen was peripheral blood, collected in the second trimester of pregnancy. This chain joins TRBV15 and TRBJ1-4; maybe TRBD1 (5 bases). CDR3 residues: CATSRDRRANEKLFF. In nucleotides, the CDR3 is TGTGCCACCAGCAGAGATCGCAGGGCTAATGAAAAACTGTTTTTT.